These 8 T cell receptor beta chains share one sample of origin, sequenced in a study of cytomegalovirus exposure and HLA in healthy donors. The PCR ran on 60 Vbeta and 13 Jbeta primers. Profiling relied on immunoSEQ multiplex PCR, and the TCRdb table lists in-frame clones only, not all of them. The sample shows some 30,000 clones, approximately 90% of them seen only once. The material sequenced was PBMCs. The receptors originated from a boy aged 5-17 years in good health and CMV-seronegative.

This clone showed up just a few times. In DNA, the CDR3 is TGTGCCAGCAGTTTTCGCGACAGGGGCACCTACGAGCAGTACTTC. It encodes CASSFRDRGTYEQYF. The J gene is TRBJ2-7, the V gene TRBV6-6; the match to TRBD1 covers 8 bases. The V gene's germline CDR1 is MNHNY and CDR2 SVGAGI (reference sequence). This CDR3 has 15 amino acids. The V and J ends lost 4 bases and 2 bases, in that order; junction bases with no gene match: 7.

The sample holds one count of this clone. The junction shows a germline mismatch at one end, possibly a read error. This sequence joins TRBV7-9 and TRBJ1-2, with TRBD1 matching 7 bases. The CDR3 has 17 residues. Germline values: CDR1 SEHNR, CDR2 FQNEAQ (reference sequence). The DNA for the CDR3 is TGTGCCAGCAGCTTAGTTTCCTTCGGGACAGCCGGCTATGGCTACAACTTC. This sequence encodes CASSLVSFGTAGYGYNF.

A single count supports this clone. This chain connects TRBV11-2 to TRBJ2-7; TRBD1 aligns across 8 bases. V lost 5 bases to trimming and J lost 0 bases; unmatched junction nucleotides: 12. CDR1 is SGHAT, CDR2 FQNNGV, per germline. There are 17 residues in the CDR3. In DNA form, the CDR3 reads TGTGCCAGCAGCCGAACTTCGGACAGGGCGAGCTCCTACGAGCAGTACTTC. This sequence encodes CASSRTSDRASSYEQYF.

V usage is TRBV10-1 and J usage is TRBJ1-3; D might be TRBD1 (5 bases). V was cut by 8 bases and J by 3 bases, with 11 bases left in between. CDR3 length: 13 amino acids. Germline lookup yields CDR1 WNHNN and CDR2 SYGVQD (reference sequence). The CDR3 DNA reads TGCGCCAGCCAGGGAAACGGTGGAAACACCATATATTTT. This gives the protein CASQGNGGNTIYF.

The genes are TRBV5-1 and TRBJ1-2; 9 positions agree with TRBD1. The CDR3 covers 13 residues. CDR1 and CDR2 (germline): SGHRS, YFSETQ. Trimming cost V 4 bases and J 6 bases; bases outside gene matches: 4. CDR3 DNA: TGCGCCAGCAGCCTTACAGGGGGCGATGGCTACACCTTC. This sequence encodes CASSLTGGDGYTF.

The rearrangement uses TRBV6-1 and TRBJ2-1; 9 bases fit TRBD1. This CDR3 has 15 residues. CDR1 and CDR2 (germline): MNHNS, SASEGT. The V segment lost 6 bases and the J segment 4 bases; nucleotides outside the gene matches: 7. The CDR3, as DNA: TGTGCCAGCAGGTCCGGGACAGGGTTTTACAATGAGCAGTTCTTC. Residues: CASRSGTGFYNEQFF.

The chain is built from TRBV6-1 and TRBJ2-2; TRBD2 matches 7 bases. Trimming removed 1 base from V and 1 base from J; junction bases left unmatched: 0. The V gene's germline CDR1 is MNHNS and CDR2 SASEGT. The CDR3 has 15 residues. CDR3 nucleotide sequence: TGTGCCAGCAGTGAAGGCGGGGGGAACACCGGGGAGCTGTTTTTT. Amino acid sequence: CASSEGGGNTGELFF.

This clone was detected once. The J gene is TRBJ2-5, the V gene TRBV7-9; TRBD2 matches 8 bases. CDR1 and CDR2 from the germline V gene are SEHNR and FQNEAQ (reference sequence). Trimming removed 5 bases from V and 4 bases from J; junction bases left unmatched: 3. CDR3 length: 13 residues. Written as DNA, the CDR3 is TGTGCCAGCAGCCCCGGACTAGCAGAGACCCAGTACTTC. Residues: CASSPGLAETQYF.